Below are 11 T cell receptor beta chains sequenced from a single sample in a study of tumor-infiltrating lymphocytes in oesophageal squamous cell carcinoma. From the PCR reads, TCRdb called clonotypes with MiXCR, one entry per CDR3 protein. In the table there are 15,000 to 20,000 distinct CDR3 sequences, around 40% of which are singletons. Sequenced sample: normal esophageal tissue next to the tumor. The receptors shown here come from a female donor with esophageal squamous cell carcinoma.

The chain is built from TRBV5-3 and TRBJ2-1, with D possibly called TRBD1 or TRBD2 (5 bases each). The J call may be mistaken, given a closer DNA end match to TRBJ2-7. TRBV5-3 is an ORF; its function is uncertain. This CDR3 is 15 amino acids long. DNA for the CDR3: TGTGCCAGCAGCCGGGGTGGGCTCCCTACAGGTGAGCAGTACTTC. Translated: CASSRGGLPTGEQYF.

This clonotype was counted at least ten times. The rearrangement joins TRBV6-1 to TRBJ1-1, with a possible D match to TRBD1 (5 bases). V was shortened by 4 bases and J by 6 bases, with 15 bases between the two germline ends. CDR1 is MNHNS, CDR2 SASEGT, per germline. The CDR3 is 14 residues long. CDR3 residues: CASSGLGGASEAFF. Here the CDR3 DNA reads TGTGCCAGCAGTGGTTTGGGGGGAGCCTCTGAAGCTTTCTTT.

This clonotype was detected a few times. The gene calls are TRBV7-2 and TRBJ2-3; 9 nucleotides line up with TRBD1. The CDR3 length is 14 residues. From germline, CDR1 is SGHTA and CDR2 FQGNSA. V dropped 5 bases and J dropped 6; count of bases not matched to a gene: 6. CDR3 sequence reads: CASSANRGRDTQYF. CDR3 DNA: TGTGCCAGCAGCGCGAACAGGGGGCGGGATACGCAGTATTTT.

At least ten counts were recorded for this clonotype. This rearrangement joins TRBV28 to TRBJ1-4; D gene uncertain. The germline gives CDR1 MDHEN, CDR2 SYDVKM. The V and J ends lost 5 bases and 4 bases respectively, with 11 bases between them. This CDR3 region has 14 residues. Here the CDR3 DNA reads TGTGCCAGCAGTGCTGCAGCCTTTAATGAAAAACTGTTTTTT. It is translated as CASSAAAFNEKLFF.

The chain uses TRBV9 and TRBJ2-3; unclear D gene. The assigned J gene may be wrong: the sequence end matches TRBJ1-1 better. The CDR3 consists of 15 residues. Germline V gene lookup returns CDR1 SGDLS and CDR2 YYNGEE. CDR3 in amino acids: CASSVDEGEDTEAFF. The CDR3 nucleotides are TGTGCCAGCAGCGTAGATGAGGGCGAGGACACTGAAGCTTTCTTT.

The J gene is TRBJ2-1, the V gene TRBV20-1; tentative D call: TRBD2 (5 bases). The CDR3 loop spans 15 amino acids. Deletions cut 5 bases from V and 1 base from J, with 15 bases between. Germline lookup yields CDR1 DFQATT and CDR2 SNEGSKA (reference sequence). The CDR3 nucleotides read TGCAGTGCTTGCCCTAGAGGGTCATCCTACAATGAGCAGTTCTTC. Amino acids: CSACPRGSSYNEQFF.

In regard to this clonotype: Here the CDR3 omits its conserved ending phenylalanine or tryptophan, so a read error is the likely source. Because the CDR3's place on the DNA is in doubt, the DNA is left out and the CDR3 is given as listed by TCRdb. The gene calls are TRBV6-9 and TRBJ2-7; the table's D call of TRBD1 was not tested on the DNA. The CDR3 spans 18 amino acids, including both terminal residues. Looked up from germline, CDR1 is MNHGY and CDR2 is SVAAGI. The CDR3 reads CASSWGDPGAPTSSTSAP.

The chain is built from TRBV7-9 and TRBJ1-2, with a weak D call TRBD1 (6 bases). This CDR3 is 14 amino acids long. The germline gives CDR1 SEHNR, CDR2 FQNEAQ (reference sequence). V was cut by 1 base and J by 7 bases, with 13 bases left in between. The CDR3, as DNA: TGTGCCAGCAGCTTAGACACAGGGATTGGTGGCTACACCTTC. As protein: CASSLDTGIGGYTF. The full variable domain, with the rest looked up from reference TRBV7-9 and TRBJ1-2, is DTGVSQNPRHKITKRGQNVTFRCDPISEHNRLYWYRQTLGQGPEFLTYFQNEAQLEKSRLLSDRFSAERPKGSFSTLEIQRTEQGDSAMYLCASSLDTGIGGYTFGSGTRLTVV.

This clonotype was seen many times. One junction end does not reproduce the germline sequence, and a read error may be involved. The rearrangement uses TRBV11-3 and TRBJ2-7; D is perhaps TRBD1 (5 bases). The CDR3 runs to 14 residues. Germline-derived CDR1 and CDR2 are SGHNT and YENEEA. CDR3 protein: CASSLRQSNSPLHF. The CDR3 DNA follows: TGTGCCAGCAGCTTGCGACAGTCTAATTCACCCCTCCACTTC.

Relative to its sample, this clonotype is medium-sized (0.01 to 0.1%). The chain couples TRBV6-6 to TRBJ2-3, with 7 positions matching TRBD2. Germline CDR1 and CDR2: MNHNY and SVGAGI (reference sequence). With V trimmed by 0 bases and J by 2 bases, 2 bases remained unmatched. The CDR3 has 15 amino acids. Here the CDR3 reads CASSYSRDYTDTQYF. CDR3 DNA sequence: TGTGCCAGCAGTTACTCGAGGGACTACACAGATACGCAGTATTTT.

In its sample, this clonotype ranks as medium-sized (0.01 to 0.1%). This rearrangement joins TRBV7-3 to TRBJ2-1, with 10 bases fitting TRBD2. This CDR3 region has 15 residues. The trim removed 0 bases at V and 9 bases at J, leaving 5 bases unmatched. CDR1 and CDR2 (germline): SGHTA, FQGTGA. The CDR3 is CASSLTSGGISEQFF. DNA of the CDR3: TGTGCCAGCAGCTTAACTAGCGGGGGGATCAGTGAGCAGTTCTTC.